Only one count was recorded for the clone carrying this T cell receptor beta chain. This specimen belongs to a study of blood T cell repertoires in COVID-19. Study-wide background: In each case, the material was cDNA or gDNA derived from T cells, B-cell-depleted T cells, or PBMCs.

Germline V lookup: CDR1 LNHDA, CDR2 SQIVND (reference sequence). This CDR3 has 16 residues. With 4 bases clipped from V and 5 bases from J, the junction kept 13 bases outside the gene matches. As originally analysed: Quantification of nucleated cells was approximated via reference gene primer amplification. TCRdb's table, derived via immunoSEQ multiplex PCR, lists solely in-frame clones and lacks some. The D gene and trimming were derived from the DNA, and the V and J assignments and clone size from that table. Among roughly 130,000 clones, about 87% were seen once, and the ten largest hold 3.6%. J is TRBJ1-1 and V is TRBV19; TRBD1 aligns across 7 bases. Sequencing was carried out using peripheral blood. The TCR originated in a woman aged 55-69 years with acute or convalescent COVID-19. The CDR3 spells CASSREFRQGWTEAFF. The CDR3 DNA sequence: TGTGCCAGTAGTAGAGAATTCCGACAGGGTTGGACTGAAGCTTTCTTT.